Shown below are 7 T cell receptor beta chains from a single sample sequenced in a study of blood T cell repertoires in COVID-19. The assay was immunoSEQ multiplex PCR, and TCRdb's table has in-frame clones only and misses some. Found here are under 200,000 clones, about four fifths of them singletons; the top ten hold less than 20%. The sample taken for sequencing was PBMCs or T cells enriched from blood (not recorded which). The receptors originated from a man aged 60 to 69 who had recovered from COVID-19.

The J gene is TRBJ1-6, the V gene TRBV28; 11 nucleotides match TRBD1. The CDR3 is 19 amino acids. Trimming took 3 bases from V and 2 from J; bases not matched to a gene: 9. The V gene's germline CDR1 is MDHEN and CDR2 SYDVKM. The CDR3 protein is CASSFPSGQGATYNSPLHF. The CDR3 DNA reads TGTGCCAGCAGTTTCCCCAGTGGACAGGGGGCTACCTATAATTCACCCCTCCACTTT. The full variable domain, with the rest looked up from reference TRBV28 and TRBJ1-6, is DVKVTQSSRYLVKRTGEKVFLECVQDMDHENMFWYRQDPGLGLRLIYFSYDVKMKEKGDIPEGYSVSREKKERFSLILESASTNQTSMYLCASSFPSGQGATYNSPLHFGNGTRLTVT.

This clone appeared a few times. The chain combines TRBV29-1 with TRBJ2-3; D is unclear. CDR3 length: 11 residues. Trimming removed 5 bases from V and 2 bases from J, with 5 bases in between. Germline CDR1 reads SQVTM; CDR2 reads ANQGSEA. For the CDR3, the DNA is TGCAGCGTTCCCTTCACAGATACGCAGTATTTT. It encodes CSVPFTDTQYF.

The chain combines TRBV3-1 (or the pseudogene TRBV3-2) with TRBJ1-3; 8 bases map to TRBD1. V trimming: 4 bases; J trimming: 0 bases; junction bases outside the gene matches: 17. This CDR3 region has 20 residues. CDR1 and CDR2 from the germline V gene are LGHDT and YNNKEL (reference sequence). CDR3: CASSLFLQGAGISSGNTIYF. CDR3 DNA sequence: TGTGCCAGCAGCCTCTTCCTGCAGGGGGCAGGGATCAGCTCTGGAAACACCATATATTTT.

This clone has only one observation. The chain combines TRBV7-9 with TRBJ2-3; 9 positions agree with TRBD1. Germline lookup yields CDR1 SEHNR and CDR2 FQNEAQ (reference sequence). The junction had 4 bases not matched to a gene; V was cut back by 8 bases and J by 1 base. The CDR3 contains 14 residues. CDR3 sequence (DNA): TGTGCCAGCTCAGGGGACAGGGGCACAGATACGCAGTATTTT. Protein sequence: CASSGDRGTDTQYF.

The chain couples TRBV9 to TRBJ2-1; 11 nucleotides match TRBD2. The V gene end was trimmed by 5 bases and the J gene end by 5 bases; junction bases not matched to a gene: 6. The CDR3 is 15 amino acids. Germline V gene lookup returns CDR1 SGDLS and CDR2 YYNGEE. The CDR3: CASSGGTSGNNEQFF. The CDR3 nucleotides are TGTGCCAGCAGTGGTGGGACTAGCGGAAACAATGAGCAGTTCTTC.

This sequence joins TRBV2 and TRBJ2-1; 16 positions match TRBD2. The CDR3 has 15 amino acids. CDR1 is SNHLY, CDR2 FYNNEI, per germline. The V gene end was trimmed by 3 bases and the J gene end by 9 bases; junction bases not matched to a gene: 2. CDR3 DNA sequence: TGTGCCAGCAGTGAGGGACTAGCGGGGGGGCTTGAGCAGTTCTTC. Translating it yields CASSEGLAGGLEQFF.

This chain connects TRBV7-8 to TRBJ2-1, with 14 positions matching TRBD2. This CDR3 comprises 16 residues. CDR1 SGHVS and CDR2 FQNEAQ come from the germline V gene. V lost 4 bases to trimming and J lost 4 bases; unmatched junction nucleotides: 3. CDR3 region: CASSSRLAGGYNEQFF. The CDR3 nucleotides are TGTGCCAGCAGCTCCCGACTAGCGGGAGGGTACAATGAGCAGTTCTTC.